The entry below describes one TCR beta chain. What it binds is unknown. These data are taken from a study of cytomegalovirus exposure and HLA in healthy donors. Overall study findings and caveats: Rarity marked most TCR sequences, yet some public TCRs occurred in many donors.

Data came from immunoSEQ multiplex PCR; TCRdb stores just in-frame clones and leaves some out. The repertoire holds roughly 56,000 clones, around 94% seen once, with approximately 2.5% in the top ten. The CDR3 sequence is 16 residues long. V was clipped by 5 bases and J by 1 base; unmatched bases: 5. Germline V lookup: CDR1 LNHDA, CDR2 SQIVND (reference sequence). The TCR comes from a man aged 18 to 30 in good health and CMV-seronegative. The sequenced sample was PBMCs. The V gene is TRBV19, the J gene TRBJ2-7, with TRBD2 matching 13 bases. The CDR3, as DNA: TGTGCCAGTAGTCCCGGACTAGCGGGGGTATCCTACGAGCAGTACTTC. It is translated as CASSPGLAGVSYEQYF. The full variable domain, rest sourced from reference TRBV19 and TRBJ2-7, is DGGITQSPKYLFRKEGQNVTLSCEQNLNHDAMYWYRQDPGQGLRLIYYSQIVNDFQKGDIAEGYSVSREKKESFPLTVTSAQKNPTAFYLCASSPGLAGVSYEQYFGPGTRLTVT.